The clone carrying this T cell receptor beta chain was counted at least ten times. The data originate from a study of T-cell reconstitution after alpha-beta-depleted transplantation in children. Germline CDR1 and CDR2: DFQATT and SNEGSKA (reference sequence). V was trimmed by 2 bases and J by 1 base, leaving 7 bases between them. The CDR3 runs to 13 residues. Unique molecular identifiers tagged the TCRbeta library. MiXCR was run by TCRdb on the PCR reads, yielding one entry per CDR3 protein. The data contain some 240,000 distinct CDR3 sequences, about 9.6% of them singletons. This TCR was recovered from a human donor who donated a stem cell graft to a child with SCID. Source: PBMCs from the stem cell graft donor, taken from the stem cell graft. This sequence joins TRBV20-1 and TRBJ2-3; tentatively, D is TRBD2 (5 bases). This chain's CDR3 is CSARLRGTDTQYF. For the CDR3, the DNA is TGCAGTGCTAGACTGCGGGGCACAGATACGCAGTATTTT.